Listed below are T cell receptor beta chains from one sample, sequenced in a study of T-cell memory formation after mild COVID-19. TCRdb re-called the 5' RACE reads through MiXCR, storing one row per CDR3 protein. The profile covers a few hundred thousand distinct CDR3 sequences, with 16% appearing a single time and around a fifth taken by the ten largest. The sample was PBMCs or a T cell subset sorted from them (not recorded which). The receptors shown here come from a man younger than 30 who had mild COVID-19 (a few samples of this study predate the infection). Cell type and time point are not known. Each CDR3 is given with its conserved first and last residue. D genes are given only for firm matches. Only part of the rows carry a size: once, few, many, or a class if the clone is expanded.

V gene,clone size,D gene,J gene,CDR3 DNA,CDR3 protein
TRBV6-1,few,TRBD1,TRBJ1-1,TGTGCCGGGCTCCCGGGACAGGGGATGAACACTGAAGCTTTCTTT,CAGLPGQGMNTEAFF
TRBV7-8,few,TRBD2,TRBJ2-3,TGTGCCAGCAGCTTAAGACTAGCGGGGGTCCATACGCAGTATTTT,CASSLRLAGVHTQYF
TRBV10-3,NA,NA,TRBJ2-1,TGTGCCATCAGAGTTAAGGGAGAGAGGACCTACAATGAGCAGTTCTTC,CAIRVKGERTYNEQFF
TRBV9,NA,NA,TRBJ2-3,TGTGCCAGCAGCGCCCAAACTTCTTCCACGCAGTATTTT,CASSAQTSSTQYF
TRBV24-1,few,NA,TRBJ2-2,TGTGCCACCGGCGGCAGGACGAACACCGGGGAGCTGTTTTTT,CATGGRTNTGELFF
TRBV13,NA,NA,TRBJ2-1,TGTGCCAGCAGCCCTTCACAGGGTACCTATGAGCAGTTCTTC,CASSPSQGTYEQFF
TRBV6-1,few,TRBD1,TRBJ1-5,TGTGCCAGCAGTGGTTGGACAGGGGGCAATCAGCCCCAGCATTTT,CASSGWTGGNQPQHF
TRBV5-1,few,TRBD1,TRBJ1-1,TGCGCCAGCAGCAGTAGACAGGGTAGGAGCACTGAAGCTTTCTTT,CASSSRQGRSTEAFF
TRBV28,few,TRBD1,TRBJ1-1,TGTGCCAGCAGTCTTGGGACAGGGGCGGGCGCTGAAGCTTTCTTT,CASSLGTGAGAEAFF
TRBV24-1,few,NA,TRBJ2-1,TGTGCCACCAGTGATTTGCAGACCAACGAGCAGTTCTTC,CATSDLQTNEQFF
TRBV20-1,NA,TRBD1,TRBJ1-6,TGCAGTGCTAGTCCCCAGGGGGCCCTTAATTCACCCCTCCACTTT,CSASPQGALNSPLHF
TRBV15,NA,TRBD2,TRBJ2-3,TGTGCCACCAGCAGAGATACCCGTCCTAGCGGGGGGGAAGATACGCAGTATTTT,CATSRDTRPSGGEDTQYF
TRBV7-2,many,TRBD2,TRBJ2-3,TGTGCCAGCAGCTTAGCCGGGGGGGCCGCAGATACGCAGTATTTT,CASSLAGGAADTQYF
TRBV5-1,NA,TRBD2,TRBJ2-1,TGCGCCAGCTCGGCGGCGGGGAGGGCCTACAATGAGCAGTTCTTC,CASSAAGRAYNEQFF
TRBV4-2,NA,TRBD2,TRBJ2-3,TGTGCCAGCAGCCAGGAACTACTAGCGGCCACAGATACGCAGTATTTT,CASSQELLAATDTQYF
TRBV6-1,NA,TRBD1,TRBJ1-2,TGTGCCAGCAGTGAGGGACAGGGCTTCTATGGCTACACCTTC,CASSEGQGFYGYTF
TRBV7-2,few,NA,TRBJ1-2,TGTGCCAGCAGCTTACTGGGCGGCAGCACTAACTATGGCTACACCTTC,CASSLLGGSTNYGYTF
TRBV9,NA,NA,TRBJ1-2,TGTGCCAGCAGCGTAGAAGATAACTATGGCTACACCTTC,CASSVEDNYGYTF
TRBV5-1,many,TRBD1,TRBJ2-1,TGCGCCAGCAGCTTAACAGGGGGATACTACAATGAGCAGTTCTTC,CASSLTGGYYNEQFF
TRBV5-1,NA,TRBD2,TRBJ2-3,TGCGCCAGCAGCTCGCGGGGGACTCTATCTAGCACAGATACGCAGTATTTT,CASSSRGTLSSTDTQYF
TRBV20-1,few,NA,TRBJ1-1,TGCAGTGCTAGGTCTAACACTGAAGCTTTCTTT,CSARSNTEAFF
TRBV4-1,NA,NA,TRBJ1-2,TGCGCCAGCAGCCAAGAGGGTAACAGACCTAACTATGGCTACACCTTC,CASSQEGNRPNYGYTF
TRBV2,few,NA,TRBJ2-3,TGTGCCAGCAGTGACCTCACAGATACGCAGTATTTT,CASSDLTDTQYF
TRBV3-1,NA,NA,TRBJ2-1,TGTGCCAGCAGCCCGACGCCGAGGGCGGGTAATGAGCAGTTCTTC,CASSPTPRAGNEQFF
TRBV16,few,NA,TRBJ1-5,TGTGCCAGCAGCCACGGGGACCGGGGGAATCAGCCCCAGCATTTT,CASSHGDRGNQPQHF
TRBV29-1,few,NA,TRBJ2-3,TGCAGCTCTGAAGGTCGGGGAAGCACAGATACGCAGTATTTT,CSSEGRGSTDTQYF
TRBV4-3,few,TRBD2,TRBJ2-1,TGCGCCAGCAGCCAACCGGGGCTGGGGGGGAATGAGCAGTTCTTC,CASSQPGLGGNEQFF
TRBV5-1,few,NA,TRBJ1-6,TGCGCCAGCAGCTGGACAGACGCGTCCCCCCTCCACTTT,CASSWTDASPLHF
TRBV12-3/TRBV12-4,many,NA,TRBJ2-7,TGTGCCAGCAGTTTCCTCCCCTACGAGCAGTACTTC,CASSFLPYEQYF
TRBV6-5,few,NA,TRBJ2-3,TGTGCCAGCAGTTACTCATACGAAGGTACAGATACGCAGTATTTT,CASSYSYEGTDTQYF
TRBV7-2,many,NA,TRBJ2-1,TGTGCCAGCAGCTTAGGCCCGGAGCAGTTCTTC,CASSLGPEQFF
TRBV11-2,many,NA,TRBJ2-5,TGTGCCAGCAGCTTGAGTCAGGTGGAGACCCAGTACTTC,CASSLSQVETQYF
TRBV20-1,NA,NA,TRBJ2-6,TGCAGTGCTAGAGATCTAGGGGATGGGGCCAACGTCCTGACTTTC,CSARDLGDGANVLTF
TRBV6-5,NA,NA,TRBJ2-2,TGTGCCAGCAGTTACGAGGGGGGGGCCGACACCGGGGAGCTGTTTTTT,CASSYEGGADTGELFF
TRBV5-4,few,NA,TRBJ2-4,TGTGCCAGCAGCTTGATGGGAAGACGACGAGGAAACATTCAGTACTTC,CASSLMGRRRGNIQYF
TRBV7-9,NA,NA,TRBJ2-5,TGTGCCAGCAGCGACACAACGTCTCAAGAGACCCAGTACTTC,CASSDTTSQETQYF